Here is one T cell receptor (beta chain) with its context. Its cognate antigen is unknown. The sample comes from a study of CD8+ T cells in alopecia areata. Turning to the study itself: Treatment of the treated patients consisted of oral tofacitinib, 5 to 10 mg twice daily. The drug, tofacitinib, lasted 6 to 18 months, followed by 6 months off drug.

Treatment meaning: oral pan-JAK inhibitor, 5-10 mg twice daily. From alopecia areata patients, lesional scalp punch biopsies and peripheral blood were collected. Germline-derived CDR1 and CDR2 are MDHEN and SYDVKM. The V and J ends lost 8 bases and 6 bases, in that order; junction bases with no gene match: 15. The CDR3 sequence is 16 residues long. cDNA prepared by RNA extraction and subsequent reverse transcription served as the template for sequencing. Produced via immunoSEQ multiplex PCR; TCRdb's table is partial and in-frame only. The repertoire holds about 190,000 clones, with approximately 60% as singletons. Study results and limitations: Both scalp clonality and the expanded CD8+ clones among the top 100 showed a significant decrease with tofacitinib.

The sample was CD4+ T cells sorted from blood, taken at week 4, from a patient treated with tofacitinib. The V gene is TRBV28, the J gene TRBJ2-4; 8 bases align to TRBD2. The clonotype originates from a human donor with alopecia areata. The CDR3: CASGPRDSGIRNIQYF. Here the CDR3 DNA reads TGTGCCAGCGGCCCAAGGGATAGCGGGATAAGAAACATTCAGTACTTC.